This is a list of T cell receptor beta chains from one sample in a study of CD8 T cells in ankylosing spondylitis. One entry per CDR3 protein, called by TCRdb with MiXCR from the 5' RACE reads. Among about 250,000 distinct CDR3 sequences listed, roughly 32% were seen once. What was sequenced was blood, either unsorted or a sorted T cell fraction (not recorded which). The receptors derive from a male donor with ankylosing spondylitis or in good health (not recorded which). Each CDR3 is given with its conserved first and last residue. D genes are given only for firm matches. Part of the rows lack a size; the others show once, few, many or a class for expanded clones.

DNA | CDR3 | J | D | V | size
TGCAGTGCTAGGGAAGGGACGGATTATTCACCCCTCCACTTT | CSAREGTDYSPLHF | TRBJ1-6 | NA | TRBV20-1 | NA
TGCGCCAGCAGCCTCAAGAAAGGCCCTAGCGGGGGGGCCGCAGATACGCAGTATTTT | CASSLKKGPSGGAADTQYF | TRBJ2-3 | TRBD2 | TRBV5-1 | NA
TGTGCCAGCAGTTTATCTCCAGGCATGAACACTGAAGCTTTCTTT | CASSLSPGMNTEAFF | TRBJ1-1 | NA | TRBV27 | NA
TGCAGTGCTAGAGAGGGCAGATCCTACGAGCAGTACTTC | CSAREGRSYEQYF | TRBJ2-7 | NA | TRBV20-1 | NA
TGTGCCAGCACCCGGGACCTTGAGAACACTGAAGCTTTCTTT | CASTRDLENTEAFF | TRBJ1-1 | NA | TRBV12-3/TRBV12-4 | NA
TGTGCCAGCAGCCCTAGCGGGGGGGCCTCCTACGAGCAGTACTTC | CASSPSGGASYEQYF | TRBJ2-7 | TRBD2 | TRBV12-3/TRBV12-4 | few
TGTGCCAGCAGCCCAGACGGACAGGCTTACGAGCAGTACTTC | CASSPDGQAYEQYF | TRBJ2-7 | TRBD1 | TRBV9 | NA
TGCAGTGCTAGGTCGGGACTCCCTTCCTACGAGCAGTACTTC | CSARSGLPSYEQYF | TRBJ2-7 | NA | TRBV20-1 | NA
TGCGCCAGCAGCTTGGCCGCAATACAGCGCACAGATACGCAGTATTTT | CASSLAAIQRTDTQYF | TRBJ2-3 | NA | TRBV5-1 | once
TGCAGTGCTAGGGGACAGGGAAATCAGCCCCAGCATTTT | CSARGQGNQPQHF | TRBJ1-5 | TRBD1 | TRBV20-1 | many
TGCGCCAGCAGCTTCGGGGGGGCCGCCTACAATGAGCAGTTCTTC | CASSFGGAAYNEQFF | TRBJ2-1 | TRBD2 | TRBV5-1 | NA
TGTGCCAGCAGCTTAGAAGGCAGGGACGAGCAGTACTTC | CASSLEGRDEQYF | TRBJ2-7 | NA | TRBV7-8 | few
TGTGCCAGCAGTTTCGGATTCGGGACAAGCTATGGCTACACCTTC | CASSFGFGTSYGYTF | TRBJ1-2 | NA | TRBV12-3/TRBV12-4 | few
TGTGCCAGCAGCGAAGTCAACGGGGCAGGGGCTGGAAACACCATATATTTT | CASSEVNGAGAGNTIYF | TRBJ1-3 | NA | TRBV3-1 | few
TGTGCCAGCAGCCAAGATCGTCGGGAGACCCAGTACTTC | CASSQDRRETQYF | TRBJ2-5 | NA | TRBV4-2 | few
TGTGCCAGACCACTACTCCTAAGGGGGGGGGTCCCTCGGGAGACCCAGTACTTC | CARPLLLRGGVPRETQYF | TRBJ2-5 | NA | TRBV7-3 | few
TGTGCCAGCAGCCCCGGGACACATCCCTACGAGCAGTACTTC | CASSPGTHPYEQYF | TRBJ2-7 | NA | TRBV7-6 | few
TGTGCCACCAGCAGAGATGGTTGGGGAGGTACGCAGTATTTT | CATSRDGWGGTQYF | TRBJ2-3 | NA | TRBV15 | once
TGTGCCAGCAGTGACAAAATGAACACTGAAGCTTTCTTT | CASSDKMNTEAFF | TRBJ1-1 | NA | TRBV6-4 | NA
TGCAGCGTTGAGCTTTTGGGCACCAGGATCTACAATGAGCAGTTCTTC | CSVELLGTRIYNEQFF | TRBJ2-1 | NA | TRBV29-1 | NA
TGTGCCACCAGCAGAGCGACAGGGGAGGCTAGCGGTCCCCCCAATGAGCAGTTCTTC | CATSRATGEASGPPNEQFF | TRBJ2-1 | NA | TRBV15 | NA
TGTGCCAGCAGCTTTTTTATAGCGGGGGCCACAGGCACAGATACGCAGTATTTT | CASSFFIAGATGTDTQYF | TRBJ2-3 | TRBD2 | TRBV5-5 | NA
TGTGCCAGCAGTCCGACGGACAGGGTTGAGACCCAGTACTTC | CASSPTDRVETQYF | TRBJ2-5 | TRBD1 | TRBV12-3/TRBV12-4 | NA
TGTGCCACCAGCTGGGGGACAGGGATTTCTAGCACAGATACGCAGTATTTT | CATSWGTGISSTDTQYF | TRBJ2-3 | TRBD1 | TRBV15 | few
TGCAGTGCTAGCCGAGGGCTAGAAGCTTTCTTT | CSASRGLEAFF | TRBJ1-1 | NA | TRBV20-1 | NA
TGCGCCAGCAGCAGGGGATGGGGGACTGAAGCTTTCTTT | CASSRGWGTEAFF | TRBJ1-1 | NA | TRBV10-1 | once
TGCAGTGCCCGAGACAGGTTCCTCTACGAGCAGTACTTC | CSARDRFLYEQYF | TRBJ2-7 | NA | TRBV20-1 | few
TGTGCCACCAGCAGAGAGCCCGGGGGGATAACAGATACGCAGTATTTT | CATSREPGGITDTQYF | TRBJ2-3 | TRBD2 | TRBV15 | NA